The 26 T cell receptor beta chains presented below share a single source sample, sequenced in a study of human T cells and chemical hapten exposure. TCRdb independently ran MiXCR on the 5' RACE reads; one entry per CDR3 protein. The sample has about 140,000 distinct CDR3 sequences, about 4.3% seen once. Extraction yielded total RNA from whole blood (unfractionated). Receptors originate from a female donor in good health.

This clonotype occurred many times. V usage is TRBV7-6 and J usage is TRBJ2-1; the D gene is possibly TRBD2 (7 bases). The V end was cut by 1 base, the J end by 9 bases, with 22 bases between. Germline V gene sequence: CDR1 SGHVS, CDR2 FNYEAQ. This CDR3 is built from 17 residues. CDR3 sequence reads: CASSLVLGRGGDSEQFF. DNA of the CDR3: TGTGCCAGCAGCTTAGTACTCGGCAGGGGAGGGGATAGTGAGCAGTTCTTC.

There are many counts of this clonotype. The V and J genes are TRBV20-1 and TRBJ1-3; D gene ambiguous. V was pared by 6 bases and J by 6 bases, with 9 bases between. Germline V CDR1 and CDR2: DFQATT, SNEGSKA (reference sequence). The CDR3 contains 11 residues. In nucleotides, the CDR3 is TGCAGTGCCCACCGTGAAAACACCATATATTTT. This gives the protein CSAHRENTIYF.

This clonotype was detected many times. The V gene is TRBV14, the J gene TRBJ1-3, with 9 bases identical to TRBD1. The trim removed 4 bases at V and 7 bases at J, leaving 5 bases unmatched. CDR1 and CDR2 (germline): SGHDN, FVKESK. The CDR3 spans 14 residues. In DNA form, the CDR3 reads TGTGCCAGCAGCCCCGGGACAGGGAGGAACACCATATATTTT. Translated: CASSPGTGRNTIYF. Filled out from reference TRBV14 and TRBJ1-3, the complete variable domain reads EAGVTQFPSHSVIEKGQTVTLRCDPISGHDNLYWYRRVMGKEIKFLLHFVKESKQDESGMPNNRFLAERTGGTYSTLKVQPAELEDSGVYFCASSPGTGRNTIYFGEGSWLTVV.

This clonotype was detected a few times. The chain employs TRBV6-5 and TRBJ2-1, with a tentative D call TRBD1 (6 bases). V was clipped by 3 bases and J by 2 bases, with 11 bases between them. Germline V lookup: CDR1 MNHEY, CDR2 SVGAGI. The CDR3 loop spans 15 amino acids. The CDR3 spells CASSYRQEPYNEQFF. Written as DNA, the CDR3 is TGTGCCAGCAGTTATAGACAGGAACCCTACAATGAGCAGTTCTTC.

This clonotype was observed many times. J is TRBJ1-1 and V is TRBV4-1, with D unresolved. V lost 3 bases and J 2 bases, leaving 16 bases between the germline ends. The CDR3 covers 16 residues. Germline CDR1 reads MGHRA; CDR2 reads YSYEKL. CDR3 coding DNA: TGCGCCAGCAGCCAGTTCGGAGCCCCGGGTAACACTGAAGCTTTCTTT. This gives the protein CASSQFGAPGNTEAFF.

This clonotype was seen a few times. Just one base apart from a much larger clone, this may be a read error. The V gene is TRBV20-1, the J gene TRBJ2-2; no definite D call. The CDR3 is 15 amino acids. The germline gives CDR1 DFQATT, CDR2 SNEGSKA (reference sequence). V lost 0 bases and J lost 3, with 11 bases in between. CDR3 sequence reads: CSARDQGRHTGELFF. CDR3 bases: TGCAGTGCTAGAGATCAAGGACGACACACCGGGGAGCTGTTTTTT.

This clonotype was seen repeatedly, ten times or more. This chain connects TRBV19 to TRBJ1-1, with D possibly being TRBD1 (6 bases). Trimming shortened V by 0 bases and J by 8 bases, and 13 bases separated the two germline ends. The CDR3 covers 14 residues. Per the germline V gene, CDR1 is LNHDA and CDR2 is SQIVND (reference sequence). CDR3 bases: TGTGCCAGTAGTATAGATCTTAACAGGGACGAAGCTTTCTTT. Translated, it gives CASSIDLNRDEAFF.

A few counts support this clonotype. The genes are TRBV12-3 or TRBV12-4 and TRBJ2-5; 15 nucleotides match TRBD2. This CDR3 region has 17 residues. With 6 bases clipped from V and 0 bases from J, the junction kept 5 bases outside the gene matches. The CDR3 DNA reads as TGTGCCAGCAGCAGGACTAGCGGGGGGGTGTACCAAGAGACCCAGTACTTC. Translation: CASSRTSGGVYQETQYF.

This clonotype occurred many times. V usage is TRBV7-9 and J usage is TRBJ2-7; 8 nucleotides match TRBD2. Germline V gives CDR1 SEHNR, CDR2 FQNEAQ (reference sequence). The CDR3 is 15 amino acids. The V gene end was trimmed by 6 bases and the J gene end by 7 bases; junction bases not matched to a gene: 14. The CDR3 sequence is CASRPLLAGRDEQYF. Written as DNA, the CDR3 is TGTGCCAGCAGACCCCTTTTAGCGGGGAGGGATGAGCAGTACTTC.

This clonotype was detected only a few times. This chain joins TRBV20-1 and TRBJ2-7; D is perhaps TRBD2 (6 bases). Per the germline V gene, CDR1 is DFQATT and CDR2 is SNEGSKA (reference sequence). The CDR3 is 15 residues long. V lost 6 bases to trimming and J lost 1 base, with 19 bases between them. DNA for the CDR3: TGCAGTGCATCGTCCCCCGGGGGTGGATCCTACGAGCAGTACTTC. It translates to CSASSPGGGSYEQYF.

A note on this clonotype: The DNA is omitted, as the CDR3 cannot be located on it reliably, and the CDR3 follows TCRdb's listing. CDR3: CASSVVAGGARRDPDF. The chain has TRBV9 and TRBJ2-5; TRBD2, the table's D call, was not compared with the DNA. 16 amino acids form the CDR3, both terminal residues included. The germline CDR1 and CDR2 sequences are SGDLS and YYNGEE.

In its sample, this clonotype was seen many times. This chain links TRBV12-3 or TRBV12-4 with TRBJ2-3; the match to TRBD1 covers 7 bases. With 4 bases clipped from V and 5 bases from J, the junction kept 15 bases outside the gene matches. The CDR3 length is 17 residues. CDR3 region: CASSSSQATGSGDTQYF. As DNA, the CDR3 is TGTGCCAGCAGTTCCTCCCAGGCGACAGGGAGTGGAGATACGCAGTATTTT.

A few counts support this clonotype. V and J are TRBV27 and TRBJ2-3; 8 bases agree with TRBD2. The trim removed 6 bases at V and 4 bases at J, leaving 12 bases unmatched. CDR3 size: 16 residues. Looked up from germline, CDR1 is MNHEY and CDR2 is SMNVEV (reference sequence). CDR3 in amino acids: CASRSSGAVWADTQYF. In DNA form, the CDR3 reads TGTGCCAGCAGAAGTAGCGGGGCTGTCTGGGCAGATACGCAGTATTTT.

In this sample, this clonotype turned up many times. The rearrangement links TRBV7-3 to TRBJ1-1; perhaps TRBD1 as D (6 bases). V lost 5 bases to trimming and J lost 4 bases, with 17 bases between them. The V gene's germline CDR1 is SGHTA and CDR2 FQGTGA. The CDR3 contains 15 residues. DNA of the CDR3: TGTGCCAGCAGCCAAACCGAAACAGGGTTCACTGAAGCTTTCTTT. Protein product: CASSQTETGFTEAFF. The full variable domain, rest sourced from reference TRBV7-3 and TRBJ1-1, is GAGVSQTPSNKVTEKGKYVELRCDPISGHTALYWYRQSLGQGPEFLIYFQGTGAADDSGLPNDRFFAVRPEGSVSTLKIQRTERGDSAVYLCASSQTETGFTEAFFGQGTRLTVV.

This clonotype was counted ten times or more. This rearrangement joins TRBV19 to TRBJ2-7; D could derive from TRBD1 or TRBD2 (5 bases each). Germline lookup yields CDR1 LNHDA and CDR2 SQIVND (reference sequence). The CDR3 is 14 amino acids. Trimming pared 5 bases from V and 7 bases from J, leaving 18 bases between. The CDR3 DNA reads TGTGCCAGTAGTTCCGGGACCCATAGCTCGGAGCAGTACTTC. Residues: CASSSGTHSSEQYF.

This clonotype was seen more than once but under ten times. The chain carries TRBV12-3 or TRBV12-4 and TRBJ1-2; D possibly corresponds to TRBD1 (6 bases). The CDR3 sequence is 15 residues long. V lost 7 bases, J lost 3 bases, and 18 bases lay in between. CDR3 loop: CASTSTLAGDYGYTF. CDR3 coding DNA: TGTGCCAGCACCTCGACCCTGGCAGGGGACTATGGCTACACCTTC.

This clonotype was picked up many times. The chain is built from TRBV28 and TRBJ2-1; 10 nucleotides align to TRBD2. The ends lost 2 bases at V and 7 bases at J; junction bases unmatched: 5. Germline V gene data show CDR1 as MDHEN and CDR2 as SYDVKM. The CDR3 totals 15 residues. The CDR3 DNA is TGTGCCAGCAGTTTAATTACAGCGGGGGGGAATGAGCAGTTCTTC. Encoded protein: CASSLITAGGNEQFF.

This clonotype appeared many times. The chain uses TRBV4-2 and TRBJ1-2, with D unresolved. Germline V gives CDR1 LGHNA, CDR2 YNFKEQ. V was shortened by 0 bases and J by 3 bases, with 14 bases between the two germline ends. The CDR3 runs to 16 residues. CDR3 in amino acids: CASSQDGTVFYYGYTF. DNA for the CDR3: TGTGCCAGCAGCCAAGATGGCACAGTCTTTTACTATGGCTACACCTTC.

This clonotype was seen more than once but under ten times. V is TRBV6-5 and J is TRBJ2-2; TRBD2 is a possible D gene (7 bases). Germline CDR1 reads MNHEY; CDR2 reads SVGAGI. The CDR3 consists of 17 residues. V was pared by 4 bases and J by 0 bases, with 15 bases between. The CDR3 reads CASSLSGDTSNTGELFF. DNA of the CDR3: TGTGCCAGCAGTTTGAGCGGGGACACCTCGAACACCGGGGAGCTGTTTTTT.

This clonotype was counted between two and nine times. V usage is TRBV5-1 and J usage is TRBJ2-5; TRBD1 is a possible D gene (6 bases). The V gene lost 1 base and the J gene lost 4 bases, with 17 bases spanning the gap. The CDR3 consists of 16 residues. Germline lookup yields CDR1 SGHRS and CDR2 YFSETQ. This CDR3 reads CASSLLSGQCGETQYF. The DNA of the CDR3 is TGCGCCAGCAGCTTGTTGTCCGGACAGTGCGGAGAGACCCAGTACTTC.

As to this clonotype: The junction shows a germline mismatch at one end, possibly a read error. The chain has TRBV5-1 and TRBJ2-7; 7 nucleotides agree with TRBD1. Germline CDR1 reads SGHRS; CDR2 reads YFSETQ. This CDR3 comprises 14 residues. The CDR3 region has the DNA TGCGCCAGCAGCCCGGGACAGCGCTCCGACGAGCAGTACTTC. This encodes CASSPGQRSDEQYF. The full variable domain, with the rest looked up from reference TRBV5-1 and TRBJ2-7, is KAGVTQTPRYLIKTRGQQVTLSCSPISGHRSVSWYQQTPGQGLQFLFEYFSETQRNKGNFPGRFSGRQFSNSRSEMNVSTLELGDSALYLCASSPGQRSDEQYFGPGTRLTVT.

About this clonotype: This sequence may be a read error, since a much larger clone differs from it by one base. J is TRBJ1-2 and V is TRBV6-1; maybe TRBD1 (6 bases). This CDR3 comprises 14 residues. CDR1 is MNHNS, CDR2 SASEGT, per germline. CDR3 coding DNA: TGTGCCAGCAGCGAGCAGGGGTGGAACTATGGCTACAACTTC. Its protein product is CASSEQGWNYGYNF.

This clonotype has a count of ten or more. This sequence joins TRBV7-2 and TRBJ2-5; TRBD2 aligns across 12 bases. V shed 5 bases, J shed 0 bases, and the junction held 4 bases outside the gene matches. The V gene's germline CDR1 is SGHTA and CDR2 FQGNSA. CDR3 size: 16 residues. The DNA for the CDR3 is TGTGCCAGCAGCCCCACTAGCGGGGGGTACCAAGAGACCCAGTACTTC. Translated, it gives CASSPTSGGYQETQYF.

This clonotype occurred many times. J is TRBJ2-7 and V is TRBV5-5, with TRBD2 matching over 12 bases. The germline V gene encodes CDR1 SGHKS and CDR2 YYEKEE (reference sequence). This CDR3 has 15 residues. V lost 4 bases to trimming and J lost 0 bases; unmatched junction nucleotides: 2. The chain's CDR3 is CASSLTSGGSYEQYF. CDR3 sequence (DNA): TGTGCCAGCAGCCTGACTAGCGGGGGCTCCTACGAGCAGTACTTC. Variable domain in full (rest from reference TRBV5-5 and TRBJ2-7): DAGVTQSPTHLIKTRGQQVTLRCSPISGHKSVSWYQQVLGQGPQFIFQYYEKEERGRGNFPDRFSARQFPNYSSELNVNALLLGDSALYLCASSLTSGGSYEQYFGPGTRLTVT.

This clonotype came up many times. The rearrangement uses TRBV12-5 and TRBJ2-5, with a weak D call TRBD1 (5 bases). With 3 bases removed from V and 8 bases from J, the gap between germline ends came to 16 bases. CDR1 is LGHNT, CDR2 FRNRAP, per germline. The CDR3 has 14 residues. CDR3 sequence: CASGLPRGDGTQYF. CDR3 in DNA: TGTGCTAGTGGTTTACCTAGGGGTGATGGTACCCAGTACTTC. Combining the CDR3 with reference TRBV12-5 and TRBJ2-5 gives the whole variable domain DARVTQTPRHKVTEMGQEVTMRCQPILGHNTVFWYRQTMMQGLELLAYFRNRAPLDDSGMPKDRFSAEMPDATLATLKIQPSEPRDSAVYFCASGLPRGDGTQYFGPGTRLLVL.

At least ten counts were recorded for this clonotype. The V gene is TRBV6-4, the J gene TRBJ2-3; no definite D call. Germline V lookup: CDR1 MRHNA, CDR2 SNTAGT. V was pared by 5 bases and J by 0 bases, with 12 bases between. The CDR3 sequence is 15 residues long. The CDR3 DNA reads as TGTGCCAGCAGTTCCGAACATGGGAGCACAGATACGCAGTATTTT. Its protein is CASSSEHGSTDTQYF.